One and the same sample provided the 17 T cell receptor beta chains below, sequenced in a study of beta chain features in type 1 diabetes. Sequencing targeted expressed TCRB transcripts, as all isolated RNA had been reverse transcribed. Repertoires were generated with immunoSEQ multiplex PCR, while TCRdb's copy carries only in-frame clones and drops some. Of about 240,000 clones in the sample, 27% were seen once. The sequenced sample was central memory CD4+ T cells from blood. Every receptor here comes from a young man in good health.

This clone appeared a few times. This chain joins TRBV10-3 and TRBJ2-7; 10 positions match TRBD1. The CDR3 is made up of 15 amino acids. CDR1 ENHRY and CDR2 SYGVKD come from the germline V gene. V gave up 11 bases and J gave up 7 bases; unmatched junction bases: 17. The CDR3 DNA reads TGTGCCCCGCAGGCCCCAAGGGACAGGGGCAGGGAGCAGTACTTC. This encodes CAPQAPRDRGREQYF.

With respect to this clone: This sequence is one base from a far larger clone and is likely a read error. V and J are TRBV7-2 and TRBJ1-1, with D possibly matching TRBD1 (6 bases). In germline, CDR1 is SGHTA, CDR2 FQGNSA. V was shortened by 8 bases and J by 3 bases, with 16 bases between the two germline ends. The length of the CDR3 is 14 residues. The CDR3 loop is CASCSWGAYTEAFF. For the CDR3, the DNA is TGTGCCAGCTGCTCTTGGGGGGCTTACACTGAAGCTTTCTTT.

The V and J genes are TRBV6-1 and TRBJ2-1; D is unresolved. This CDR3 is 14 amino acids long. Trimming took 3 bases from V and 3 from J, leaving 9 bases between them. From germline, CDR1 is MNHNS and CDR2 SASEGT. The CDR3, as DNA: TGTGCCAGCAGTGAGGAAGCTTACTACAATGAGCAGTTCTTC. The encoded protein is CASSEEAYYNEQFF.

The chain joins TRBV30 to TRBJ1-4, with D uncertain. CDR1 GTSNPN and CDR2 SVGIG come from the germline V gene (reference sequence). Deletions cut 2 bases from V and 3 bases from J, with 16 bases between. This CDR3 is 16 amino acids long. The CDR3 region has the DNA TGTGCCTGGAGTCCCCTTCGGGCCACGGCTAATGAAAAACTGTTTTTT. Translated: CAWSPLRATANEKLFF.

As for this clone: One end of the junction varies from germline; a read error may be responsible. The chain is built from TRBV11-2 and TRBJ2-3; possibly TRBD2 for D (6 bases). The germline V gene encodes CDR1 SGHAT and CDR2 FQNNGV. The CDR3 covers 13 residues. CDR3 coding DNA: TGTGCCAGCAGCTTAGAGGGGCACCCCAAGGGAGGTTTT. Translating it yields CASSLEGHPKGGF.

This clone appeared a single time. The rearrangement joins TRBV5-4 to TRBJ2-3, with 9 bases that match TRBD1. The V segment lost 7 bases and the J segment 4 bases; nucleotides outside the gene matches: 7. The CDR3 consists of 14 residues. Germline-derived CDR1 and CDR2 are SGHNT and YYREEE (reference sequence). CDR3 in amino acids: CASADRGMADTQYF. Here the CDR3 DNA reads TGTGCCAGCGCAGACAGGGGGATGGCAGATACGCAGTATTTT.

V and J are TRBV12-5 and TRBJ2-1, with a weak D call TRBD1 (5 bases). The CDR3 loop spans 15 amino acids. Germline loops: CDR1 LGHNT, CDR2 FRNRAP. The V gene lost 1 base and the J gene lost 5 bases, with 12 bases spanning the gap. The CDR3 loop reads CASGLAGIADNEQFF. CDR3 DNA sequence: TGTGCTAGTGGTTTGGCAGGGATCGCTGACAATGAGCAGTTCTTC.

This chain uses TRBV5-1 with TRBJ1-1; the D is unclear. CDR1 SGHRS and CDR2 YFSETQ come from the germline V gene. This CDR3 is 16 amino acids long. Trimming left V 0 bases short and J 2 bases short, with 14 bases between. DNA of the CDR3: TGCGCCAGCAGCTTGGATCTCGGCAGACCCAACACTGAAGCTTTCTTT. It specifies CASSLDLGRPNTEAFF.

The chain uses TRBV5-1 and TRBJ2-1, with 8 bases that match TRBD2. CDR1 and CDR2 (germline): SGHRS, YFSETQ. The trim removed 1 base at V and 7 bases at J, leaving 10 bases unmatched. The CDR3 runs 16 residues. The CDR3 spells CASSLLGTRGQNEQFF. The CDR3 nucleotides are TGCGCCAGCAGCTTGTTGGGGACTAGGGGCCAGAATGAGCAGTTCTTC.

This clone was counted ten times or more. The gene calls are TRBV6-5 and TRBJ2-1; TRBD2 agrees at 11 bases. The CDR3 covers 16 residues. Germline V gene sequence: CDR1 MNHEY, CDR2 SVGAGI. With 4 bases clipped from V and 5 bases from J, the junction kept 7 bases outside the gene matches. The CDR3 DNA follows: TGTGCCAGCAGTTCGCTCACTAGCGGGAGAAACAATGAGCAGTTCTTC. Translated: CASSSLTSGRNNEQFF.

The chain combines TRBV27 with TRBJ2-3, with D unresolved. The V end was cut by 2 bases, the J end by 0 bases, with 9 bases between. CDR1 and CDR2 from the germline V gene are MNHEY and SMNVEV (reference sequence). This CDR3 is 15 amino acids long. This CDR3 is CASSLGQSSTDTQYF. CDR3 nucleotides: TGTGCCAGCAGTTTAGGGCAGTCTAGCACAGATACGCAGTATTTT.

This clone has only a few counts. The chain uses TRBV2 and TRBJ1-5; D is ambiguous. Trimming removed 6 bases from V and 6 bases from J, with 12 bases in between. Germline loops: CDR1 SNHLY, CDR2 FYNNEI. The CDR3 totals 13 residues. As DNA, the CDR3 is TGTGCCAGCAGGAGGGCGTTGGGTCAGCCCCAGCATTTT. Its protein is CASRRALGQPQHF.

J is TRBJ2-7 and V is TRBV5-1; tentatively, D is TRBD2 (7 bases). The V end lost 0 bases, the J end lost 1 base, and 20 bases lay between the germline ends. CDR1 and CDR2 (germline): SGHRS, YFSETQ. CDR3 size: 18 residues. CDR3 in amino acids: CASSLEAAGAKSSYEQYF. DNA of the CDR3: TGCGCCAGCAGCTTGGAGGCTGCGGGGGCCAAATCATCCTACGAGCAGTACTTC.

J is TRBJ2-7 and V is TRBV28, with D possibly being TRBD1 (6 bases). This CDR3 has 12 residues. V was trimmed by 5 bases and J by 3 bases, leaving 8 bases between them. From germline, CDR1 is MDHEN and CDR2 SYDVKM. The CDR3 sequence: CASSQQGYEQYF. CDR3 bases: TGTGCCAGCAGTCAACAGGGCTACGAGCAGTACTTC.

The rearrangement uses TRBV30 and TRBJ2-3, with D maybe TRBD2 (5 bases). Deletions cut 4 bases from V and 6 bases from J, with 14 bases between. The CDR3 is 13 residues long. Germline lookup yields CDR1 GTSNPN and CDR2 SVGIG (reference sequence). The CDR3 nucleotides are TGTGCCTGGAACCCCGGGGTGATTGATACGCAGTATTTT. This codes for CAWNPGVIDTQYF.

This rearrangement joins TRBV28 to TRBJ1-5; the match to TRBD1 covers 9 bases. After removal of 2 bases from V and 5 bases from J, the junction contained 13 bases not matched to a gene. Germline lookup yields CDR1 MDHEN and CDR2 SYDVKM. The CDR3 is made up of 18 amino acids. The CDR3 region has the DNA TGTGCCAGCAGTTTAACTGGGACAGGGATTTTCTTAGATCAGCCCCAGCATTTT. Translating it yields CASSLTGTGIFLDQPQHF.

The V gene is TRBV6-6, the J gene TRBJ1-5, with TRBD1 matching 12 bases. CDR1 is MNHNY and CDR2 is SVGAGI in the germline V gene (reference sequence). The CDR3 loop spans 15 amino acids. Trimming took 6 bases from V and 9 from J; bases not matched to a gene: 9. CDR3 DNA: TGTGCCAGCAGGGGACAGGGGGCCGTTGGAGGGCCCCAGCATTTT. It specifies CASRGQGAVGGPQHF.